The 18 T cell receptor beta chains below all came from one sample that was sequenced in a study of Ad26.COV2.S vaccination and SARS-CoV-2 variants. The assay was immunoSEQ multiplex PCR, and TCRdb's table has in-frame clones only and misses some. The table lists about 460,000 clones, 80% to 90% of them singletons, with more than 1.5% in the top ten. The sample's treatment: around 19 received Ad26.COV2.S at low or high dose, single or two shots; a few received placebo; per-sample allocation not given. Samples analyzed were those drawn on day 63 after the first vaccine or placebo injection. Sample: peripheral blood, taken in a trial of Ad26.COV2.S vaccine versus placebo. The receptors shown here come from a person aged 18-60 years who received the Ad26.COV2.S COVID-19 vaccine or a placebo.

Only a few counts were recorded for this clone. In DNA, the CDR3 is TGTGCCAGCAGTCCAGCGGGACAGGCGATGAATTCACCCCTCCACTTT. This gives the protein CASSPAGQAMNSPLHF. This chain uses TRBV28 with TRBJ1-6, with 8 bases matching TRBD1. Trimming cost V 5 bases and J 7 bases; bases outside gene matches: 10. The CDR3 contains 16 residues. Looked up from germline, CDR1 is MDHEN and CDR2 is SYDVKM.

CDR3 in amino acids: CASSLDFPGNTEAFF. The CDR3 region has the DNA TGTGCCAGCAGCTTAGACTTCCCGGGGAACACTGAAGCTTTCTTT. The chain recombines TRBV7-9 with TRBJ1-1, with no clear D. V dropped 1 base and J dropped 1 base, with 10 bases sitting between them. Germline V gene lookup returns CDR1 SEHNR and CDR2 FQNEAQ (reference sequence). The CDR3 runs to 15 residues.

The V and J genes are TRBV6-5 and TRBJ2-7; TRBD1 is a possible D gene (6 bases). Germline V gives CDR1 MNHEY, CDR2 SVGAGI. This CDR3 is built from 12 residues. The V and J ends lost 5 bases and 6 bases respectively, with 11 bases between them. The CDR3 sequence: CASSTRGGEQYF. The CDR3 region has the DNA TGTGCCAGCAGTACCAGAGGGGGCGAGCAGTACTTC.

The chain combines TRBV19 with TRBJ2-7; D is perhaps TRBD1 (6 bases). The CDR3 covers 14 residues. V was shortened by 3 bases and J by 2 bases, with 11 bases between the two germline ends. CDR1 is LNHDA, CDR2 SQIVND, per germline (reference sequence). The CDR3 here is CASSMSPGAYEQYF. As DNA, the CDR3 is TGTGCCAGTAGTATGTCACCAGGGGCCTACGAGCAGTACTTC.

The J gene is TRBJ1-4, the V gene TRBV30; D is unresolved. The germline gives CDR1 GTSNPN, CDR2 SVGIG (reference sequence). V lost 2 bases and J lost 6, with 10 bases in between. The CDR3 consists of 13 residues. The CDR3 is CAWSREGYEKLFF. CDR3 nucleotide sequence: TGTGCCTGGAGTCGGGAGGGATATGAAAAACTGTTTTTT. Combining the CDR3 with reference TRBV30 and TRBJ1-4 gives the whole variable domain SQTIHQWPATLVQPVGSPLSLECTVEGTSNPNLYWYRQAAGRGLQLLFYSVGIGQISSEVPQNLSASRPQDRQFILSSKKLLLSDSGFYLCAWSREGYEKLFFGSGTQLSVL.

The chain has TRBV15 and TRBJ1-5; D not resolved. The CDR3 contains 13 residues. Germline CDR1 is LNHNV and CDR2 is YYDKDF (reference sequence). Trimming stripped 5 bases from V and 3 bases from J, with 8 bases between. The CDR3 region has the DNA TGTGCCACCAGCCAATCGAACAATCAGCCCCAGCATTTT. The encoded protein is CATSQSNNQPQHF.

The CDR3 DNA reads TGTGCCAGCAGCCCCGGACTAGCGGGAAGTGGGGCCAACGTCCTGACTTTC. Protein product: CASSPGLAGSGANVLTF. V gene TRBV7-3 combines with J gene TRBJ2-6, with 12 bases fitting TRBD2. In germline, CDR1 is SGHTA, CDR2 FQGTGA. This CDR3 contains 17 residues. V lost 5 bases and J lost 3; bases outside the gene matches: 5.

This chain uses TRBV6-2 or TRBV6-3 with TRBJ1-6, with unresolved D. V was trimmed by 3 bases and J by 7 bases, leaving 7 bases between them. The CDR3 is made up of 13 amino acids. Germline CDR1 reads MNHEY; CDR2 reads SVGEGT. CDR3 amino acids: CASSYLANSPLHF. DNA of the CDR3: TGTGCCAGCAGTTATCTGGCAAATTCACCCCTCCACTTT.

This sequence joins TRBV3-1 (or the pseudogene TRBV3-2) and TRBJ1-3; D is unclear. CDR3 size: 16 residues. V lost 1 base to trimming and J lost 1 base, with 11 bases between them. Germline CDR1 and CDR2: LGHDT and YNNKEL (reference sequence). CDR3 nucleotide sequence: TGTGCCAGCAGCCAAGTTTACAGCACATCTGGAAACACCATATATTTT. As protein: CASSQVYSTSGNTIYF.

Details on this clone: Its ends do not fully match the called genes, so a read error is possible. The chain uses TRBV7-7 and TRBJ1-3; no clear D gene. Per germline, CDR1 SSHAT and CDR2 FNYEAQ (reference sequence). This CDR3 is built from 15 residues. CDR3 sequence: CASSLDRSSGNTIYF. For the CDR3, the DNA is TGTGCTAGCAGCTTAGACCGGAGCTCTGGAAACACCATATATTTT.

The genes are TRBV27 and TRBJ2-2; D may be TRBD1 (6 bases). CDR1 and CDR2 from the germline V gene are MNHEY and SMNVEV (reference sequence). The CDR3 spans 15 residues. Trimming removed 5 bases at V and 2 bases at J, with 12 bases between. The CDR3 DNA is TGTGCCAGCAGTCCTAGGGGGACAAACACCGGGGAGCTGTTTTTT. As protein: CASSPRGTNTGELFF.

The chain uses TRBV5-5 and TRBJ2-7, with a tentative D call TRBD2 (5 bases). Looked up from germline, CDR1 is SGHKS and CDR2 is YYEKEE (reference sequence). V was cut by 0 bases and J by 4 bases, with 23 bases left in between. The CDR3 totals 18 residues. DNA of the CDR3: TGTGCCAGCAGCTTGGATATCGGGATAACCGGCACCAGATACGAGCAGTACTTC. Its protein product is CASSLDIGITGTRYEQYF.

The chain carries TRBV2 and TRBJ2-7; D is possibly TRBD2 (5 bases). CDR3 length equals 16 residues. Trimming pared 4 bases from V and 2 bases from J, leaving 18 bases between. Per the germline V gene, CDR1 is SNHLY and CDR2 is FYNNEI. The chain's CDR3 is CASSGPTSAGTYEQYF. CDR3 in DNA: TGTGCCAGCAGTGGCCCCACAAGCGCGGGTACCTACGAGCAGTACTTC.

Only one count was recorded for this clone. This rearrangement joins TRBV6-5 to TRBJ2-6; D remains ambiguous. The V end was cut by 6 bases, the J end by 2 bases, with 11 bases between. CDR1 is MNHEY, CDR2 SVGAGI, per germline. This CDR3 spans 15 amino acids. Here the CDR3 DNA reads TGTGCCAGCAGCATAATCCAAACTGGGGCCAACGTCCTGACTTTC. Its protein product is CASSIIQTGANVLTF.

This clone was observed at least ten times. Other DNA sequences in the sample encode the same CDR3. V usage is TRBV9 and J usage is TRBJ1-4; D possibly corresponds to TRBD1 (6 bases). V was pared by 3 bases and J by 5 bases, with 11 bases between. Germline V gene data show CDR1 as SGDLS and CDR2 as YYNGEE. This CDR3 comprises 14 residues. For the CDR3, the DNA is TGTGCCAGCAGCGCCACAGGGTTAAATGAAAAACTGTTTTTT. Encoded protein: CASSATGLNEKLFF.

V and J are TRBV28 and TRBJ2-1; D not certain. CDR3 length: 11 amino acids. In germline, CDR1 is MDHEN, CDR2 SYDVKM. V was pared by 3 bases and J by 7 bases, with 4 bases between. The CDR3 bases are TGTGCCAGCAGTTTCCTGAATGAGCAGTTCTTC. Translating gives CASSFLNEQFF.

The chain has TRBV7-6 and TRBJ2-7; D gene unclear. From germline, CDR1 is SGHVS and CDR2 FNYEAQ. The CDR3 extends over 19 amino acids. V shed 3 bases and J shed 3 bases, with 27 bases lying between them. The CDR3 here is CASSFHPYLSGRDGYEQYF. The CDR3 DNA sequence: TGTGCCAGCAGCTTCCACCCCTACCTCTCGGGCCGAGACGGCTACGAGCAGTACTTC. Full variable domain (remainder filled in from reference TRBV7-6 and TRBJ2-7): GAGVSQSPRYKVTKRGQDVALRCDPISGHVSLYWYRQALGQGPEFLTYFNYEAQQDKSGLPNDRFSAERPEGSISTLTIQRTEQRDSAMYRCASSFHPYLSGRDGYEQYFGPGTRLTVT.

This clone was counted between two and nine times. This sample also contains other DNA sequences that code for the same CDR3. V and J are TRBV15 and TRBJ2-3; D is unclear. This CDR3 is 13 amino acids long. The germline V gene has CDR1 LNHNV and CDR2 YYDKDF (reference sequence). V lost 1 base and J 0 bases, leaving 2 bases between the germline ends. The CDR3 region is CATSRASTDTQYF. For the CDR3, the DNA is TGTGCCACCAGCAGAGCAAGCACAGATACGCAGTATTTT.